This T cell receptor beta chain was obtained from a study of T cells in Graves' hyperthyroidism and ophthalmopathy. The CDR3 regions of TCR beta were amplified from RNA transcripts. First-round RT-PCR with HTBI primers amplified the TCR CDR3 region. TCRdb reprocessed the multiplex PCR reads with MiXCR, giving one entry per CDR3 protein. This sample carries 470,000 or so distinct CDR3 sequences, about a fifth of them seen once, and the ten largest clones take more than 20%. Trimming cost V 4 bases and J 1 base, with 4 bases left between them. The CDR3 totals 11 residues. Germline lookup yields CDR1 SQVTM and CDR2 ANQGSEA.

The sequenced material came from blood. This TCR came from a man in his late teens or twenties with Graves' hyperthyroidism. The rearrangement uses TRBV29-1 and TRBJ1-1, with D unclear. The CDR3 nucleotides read TGCAGCGTTGTTGCGAACACTGAAGCTTTCTTT. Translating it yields CSVVANTEAFF.